The rows below give T cell receptor beta chains drawn from one sample of a study of CD8 T cells in ankylosing spondylitis. TCRdb redid the calling of the 5' RACE reads with MiXCR, one entry per CDR3 protein. In the table there are some 840,000 distinct CDR3 sequences, over 9.5% of which are singletons. Sequenced sample: blood, either unsorted or a sorted T cell fraction (not recorded which). The source is a male donor with ankylosing spondylitis. The CDR3 runs from the conserved cysteine through the conserved F or W. A D gene is named only where the DNA matches it firmly. A clone size is listed for some rows: how often the clone was seen (once, few, many), or a class if it is expanded.

size: many
D: .
length: 13
J: TRBJ2-6
V: TRBV29-1
CDR3: CSVGWSGANVLTF
DNA: TGCAGCGTTGGCTGGTCCGGGGCCAACGTCCTGACTTTC

size: few
D: .
length: 13
J: TRBJ2-2
V: TRBV7-2
CDR3: CASSQGVPGELFF
DNA: TGTGCCAGCAGCCAAGGAGTCCCCGGGGAGCTGTTTTTT

size: many
D: .
length: 11
J: TRBJ1-2
V: TRBV28
CDR3: CASSFIYGYTF
DNA: TGTGCCAGCAGTTTCATCTATGGCTACACCTTC

size: .
D: TRBD2
length: 14
J: TRBJ2-7
V: TRBV5-1
CDR3: CASSPWEGDYEQYF
DNA: TGCGCCAGCAGCCCTTGGGAGGGTGACTACGAGCAGTACTTC

size: .
D: .
length: 13
J: TRBJ2-7
V: TRBV6-1
CDR3: CASRRDSTYEQYF
DNA: TGTGCCAGCAGACGGGACTCCACCTACGAGCAGTACTTC

size: few
D: .
length: 13
J: TRBJ1-2
V: TRBV20-1
CDR3: CSASPHSEYGYTF
DNA: TGCAGTGCTAGCCCCCATTCGGAGTATGGCTACACCTTC

size: few
D: .
length: 14
J: TRBJ2-7
V: TRBV28
CDR3: CASSISGDPYEQYF
DNA: TGTGCCAGCAGTATATCAGGGGATCCCTACGAGCAGTACTTC

size: many
D: TRBD2
length: 14
J: TRBJ2-7
V: TRBV20-1
CDR3: CSASLSGGRDEQYF
DNA: TGCAGTGCTAGTTTGAGCGGGGGGCGCGACGAGCAGTACTTC

size: many
D: TRBD1
length: 15
J: TRBJ2-6
V: TRBV4-3
CDR3: CASSQQGAGANVLTF
DNA: TGCGCCAGCAGCCAACAGGGGGCGGGGGCCAACGTCCTGACTTTC

size: .
D: .
length: 13
J: TRBJ2-3
V: TRBV5-1
CDR3: CASSRIPTDTQYF
DNA: TGCGCCAGCAGCAGGATTCCCACAGATACGCAGTATTTT

size: .
D: .
length: 15
J: TRBJ2-1
V: TRBV7-7
CDR3: CASSQQQSSYNEQFF
DNA: TGTGCTAGCAGCCAACAGCAAAGCTCCTACAATGAGCAGTTCTTC